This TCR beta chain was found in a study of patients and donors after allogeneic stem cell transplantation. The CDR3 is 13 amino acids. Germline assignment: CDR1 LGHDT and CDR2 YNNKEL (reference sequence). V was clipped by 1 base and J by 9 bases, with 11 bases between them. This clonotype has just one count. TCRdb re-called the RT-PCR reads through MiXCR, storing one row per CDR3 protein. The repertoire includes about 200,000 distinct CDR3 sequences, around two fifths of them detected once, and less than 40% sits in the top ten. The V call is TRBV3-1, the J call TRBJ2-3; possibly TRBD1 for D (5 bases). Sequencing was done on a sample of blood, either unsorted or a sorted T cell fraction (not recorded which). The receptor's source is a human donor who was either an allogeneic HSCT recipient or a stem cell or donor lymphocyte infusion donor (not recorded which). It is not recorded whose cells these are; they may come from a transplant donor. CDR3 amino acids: CASSQVAGWTQYF. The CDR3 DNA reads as TGTGCCAGCAGCCAAGTCGCAGGGTGGACGCAGTATTTT.